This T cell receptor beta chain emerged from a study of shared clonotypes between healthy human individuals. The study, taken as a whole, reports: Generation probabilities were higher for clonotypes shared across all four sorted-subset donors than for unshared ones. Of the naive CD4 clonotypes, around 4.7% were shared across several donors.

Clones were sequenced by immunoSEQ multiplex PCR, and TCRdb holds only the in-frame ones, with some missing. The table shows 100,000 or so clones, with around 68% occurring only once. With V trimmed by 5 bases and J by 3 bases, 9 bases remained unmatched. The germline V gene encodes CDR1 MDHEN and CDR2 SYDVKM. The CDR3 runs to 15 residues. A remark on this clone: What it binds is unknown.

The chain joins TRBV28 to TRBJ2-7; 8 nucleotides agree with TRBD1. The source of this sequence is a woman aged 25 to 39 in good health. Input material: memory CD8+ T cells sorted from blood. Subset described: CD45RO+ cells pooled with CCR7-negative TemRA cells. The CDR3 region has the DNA TGTGCCAGCAGTACGAGGGACAGGTGGATCTACGAGCAGTACTTC. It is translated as CASSTRDRWIYEQYF.